The following is a T cell receptor beta chain sequence with its context. Antigen specificity is unknown. This entry comes from a study of shared clonotypes between healthy human individuals. Study background: The study enrolled two women and a few men aged 18 to 49.

Deep-level running was used for the assay. Generated by immunoSEQ multiplex PCR, the TCRdb table keeps only in-frame clones and is missing some. The table lists approximately 2.4 million clones, almost 96% of them singletons, with less than 0.15% in the top ten. Study-wide results and caveats: A limitation of the genetic and exposure-history diversity represented arose from few donors. Shared across several donors were around 5% of the naive CD4 clonotypes.

CDR1 and CDR2 from the germline V gene are SGHRS and YFSETQ. This CDR3 contains 15 residues. With 1 base clipped from V and 3 bases from J, the junction kept 3 bases outside the gene matches. This rearrangement joins TRBV5-1 to TRBJ1-4, with TRBD1 matching 7 bases. The sequence came from a man between 18 and 29 years old in good health. The sequencing sample was made of naive CD4+ T cells sorted from blood. Subset given: CD45RA+ positively selected. The CDR3 nucleotides are TGCGCCAGCAGCTTGCAGGGGGATTCTAATGAAAAACTGTTTTTT. Translated, it gives CASSLQGDSNEKLFF.